Following are 21 T cell receptor beta chains from one sample sequenced in a study of blood T cell repertoires in COVID-19. Using immunoSEQ multiplex PCR, the repertoire was profiled, and TCRdb retains in-frame clones only, with some absent. The table has about 220,000 clones, roughly 84% seen once. The specimen sequenced was peripheral blood. The source is a young man with active or convalescent COVID-19.

The gene calls are TRBV4-3 and TRBJ1-4, with 8 bases aligning to TRBD1. The CDR3 is 19 residues long. The V segment lost 0 bases and the J segment 3 bases; nucleotides outside the gene matches: 12. The V gene's germline CDR1 is LGHNA and CDR2 YSLEER. Here the CDR3 reads CASSQDSRDRPPANEKLFF. CDR3 nucleotides: TGCGCCAGCAGCCAAGATAGTAGGGACAGGCCACCGGCTAATGAAAAACTGTTTTTT.

The rearrangement uses TRBV4-2 and TRBJ1-1, with a possible D match to TRBD1 (5 bases). The CDR3 spans 18 residues. Germline V gene sequence: CDR1 LGHNA, CDR2 YNFKEQ. V lost 1 base, J lost 0 bases, and 18 bases lay in between. Written as DNA, the CDR3 is TGTGCCAGCAGCCAAGGACAGCTCCTGTGGGATATGAACACTGAAGCTTTCTTT. Translated: CASSQGQLLWDMNTEAFF.

The chain has TRBV18 and TRBJ2-1; TRBD2 matches 11 bases. The CDR3 is made up of 15 amino acids. Germline V CDR1 and CDR2: KGHSH, LQKENI. V lost 6 bases and J lost 4; bases outside the gene matches: 5. The CDR3 here is CASSRGLAEYNEQFF. The CDR3, as DNA: TGTGCCAGCTCCCGGGGACTAGCGGAATACAATGAGCAGTTCTTC. The full variable domain, with the rest looked up from reference TRBV18 and TRBJ2-1, is NAGVMQNPRHLVRRRGQEARLRCSPMKGHSHVYWYRQLPEEGLKFMVYLQKENIIDESGMPKERFSAEFPKEGPSILRIQQVVRGDSAAYFCASSRGLAEYNEQFFGPGTRLTVL.

The chain joins TRBV7-2 to TRBJ2-1; 11 bases line up with TRBD1. Germline V gives CDR1 SGHTA, CDR2 FQGNSA. The CDR3 totals 12 residues. V lost 6 bases and J lost 9; bases outside the gene matches: 1. The CDR3 reads CASRDRGLEQFF. The CDR3 nucleotides read TGTGCCAGCAGGGACAGGGGGCTTGAGCAGTTCTTC.

The chain combines TRBV7-7 with TRBJ2-5; the match to TRBD1 covers 7 bases. Germline-derived CDR1 and CDR2 are SSHAT and FNYEAQ (reference sequence). This CDR3 region has 14 residues. V gave up 3 bases and J gave up 2 bases; unmatched junction bases: 3. Written as DNA, the CDR3 is TGTGCCAGCAGCTTGGGGACAGTGCAAGAGACCCAGTACTTC. This sequence encodes CASSLGTVQETQYF.

V gene TRBV19 combines with J gene TRBJ1-6; weak D call: TRBD1 (5 bases). CDR3 length: 18 amino acids. CDR1 and CDR2 (germline): LNHDA, SQIVND (reference sequence). Trimming stripped 2 bases from V and 0 bases from J, with 14 bases between. For the CDR3, the DNA is TGTGCCAGTAGTATAAGGGGCCTGAAAAGCTCCTATAATTCACCCCTCCACTTT. Encoded protein: CASSIRGLKSSYNSPLHF.

The chain joins TRBV9 to TRBJ2-5, with TRBD2 matching over 7 bases. Germline V gene data show CDR1 as SGDLS and CDR2 as YYNGEE. The CDR3 covers 16 residues. V lost 1 base to trimming and J lost 2 bases; unmatched junction nucleotides: 8. The CDR3 bases are TGTGCCAGCAGCGTAACCCTAGCGGAGGGACAAGAGACCCAGTACTTC. It encodes CASSVTLAEGQETQYF.

A remark on this clone: At the DNA level, this CDR3 is encoded by other sequences in the same sample as well. The chain employs TRBV5-1 and TRBJ1-1; TRBD1 matches 9 bases. Per the germline V gene, CDR1 is SGHRS and CDR2 is YFSETQ. The CDR3 loop spans 14 amino acids. V lost 4 bases and J lost 4; bases outside the gene matches: 5. The CDR3 nucleotides read TGCGCCAGCAGCCTGGGACAGGGAGGCACTGAAGCTTTCTTT. Protein: CASSLGQGGTEAFF.

This chain connects TRBV14 to TRBJ2-5; a weak D match, TRBD2 (6 bases). The CDR3 runs 15 residues. The ends were cut back, 3 bases at V and 4 bases at J, with 15 bases in the middle. Germline V gene lookup returns CDR1 SGHDN and CDR2 FVKESK. CDR3 coding DNA: TGTGCCAGCAGCCAGACCGGGGGTAGCGGAGAGACCCAGTACTTC. Its translation: CASSQTGGSGETQYF.

This chain uses TRBV5-4 with TRBJ1-6, with 12 bases matching TRBD1. V gave up 4 bases and J gave up 10 bases; unmatched junction bases: 6. CDR3 length equals 15 residues. Germline CDR1 and CDR2: SGHNT and YYREEE (reference sequence). In nucleotides, the CDR3 is TGTGCCAGCAGCCCCGGGACAGGGGGCTTGTCACCCCTCCACTTT. Its translation is CASSPGTGGLSPLHF.

The chain is built from TRBV28 and TRBJ1-1; TRBD1 is a possible D gene (6 bases). The CDR3 loop spans 15 amino acids. Germline V lookup: CDR1 MDHEN, CDR2 SYDVKM. Trimming cost V 6 bases and J 9 bases, with 23 bases left between them. Written as DNA, the CDR3 is TGTGCCAGCAGCCTGGACACCCGGGGGGCGGGTAAAGCTTTCTTT. Translating it yields CASSLDTRGAGKAFF.

The chain employs TRBV6-2 or TRBV6-3 and TRBJ2-5; TRBD2 matches at 7 bases. The CDR3 runs 17 residues. V trimming: 0 bases; J trimming: 7 bases; junction bases outside the gene matches: 14. CDR1 MNHEY and CDR2 SVGEGT come from the germline V gene. Written as DNA, the CDR3 is TGTGCCAGCAGTTACTCTGGGTCTAGCGGAGCCTTAGGGACCCAGTACTTC. This sequence encodes CASSYSGSSGALGTQYF.

This clone was seen more than once but under ten times. The genes are TRBV6-5 and TRBJ1-4; D is uncertain. The germline V gene has CDR1 MNHEY and CDR2 SVGAGI. V was clipped by 2 bases and J by 0 bases, with 10 bases between them. This CDR3 contains 16 residues. The CDR3 loop is CASSYGGSATNEKLFF. CDR3 in DNA: TGTGCCAGCAGTTACGGCGGGAGTGCAACTAATGAAAAACTGTTTTTT.

In this sample, this clone turned up once. This chain uses TRBV28 with TRBJ1-6, with unresolved D. Germline V gene lookup returns CDR1 MDHEN and CDR2 SYDVKM. V lost 2 bases and J lost 4, with 6 bases in between. This CDR3 region has 14 residues. CDR3 residues: CASSLEGYNSPLHF. The CDR3 nucleotides are TGTGCCAGCAGTTTAGAGGGTTATAATTCACCCCTCCACTTT.

The chain links TRBV11-2 to TRBJ2-7, with D maybe TRBD2 (7 bases). This CDR3 is built from 12 residues. V lost 8 bases to trimming and J lost 4 bases, with 12 bases between them. The V gene's germline CDR1 is SGHAT and CDR2 FQNNGV. The CDR3 sequence: CASHGGLYEQYF. The DNA of the CDR3 is TGTGCCAGCCACGGGGGGCTGTACGAGCAGTACTTC.

The chain has TRBV12-2 and TRBJ1-6; the table's D call, TRBD1, has no DNA check behind it. TRBV12-2 is a listed pseudogene. The CDR3 spans 16 residues. This CDR3 is CASRFPGQENNSPLHF. CDR3 sequence (DNA): TGTGCAAGTCGCTTCCCGGGACAGGAGAATAATTCACCCCTCCACTTT.

The rearrangement links TRBV2 to TRBJ2-1, with 12 bases identical to TRBD2. Germline V gives CDR1 SNHLY, CDR2 FYNNEI. CDR3 size: 18 residues. V gave up 4 bases and J gave up 2 bases; unmatched junction bases: 9. The CDR3 loop is CASSAILAGGETYNEQFF. Written as DNA, the CDR3 is TGTGCCAGCAGTGCAATACTAGCGGGAGGCGAGACCTACAATGAGCAGTTCTTC.

This clone was seen a handful of times. J is TRBJ2-3 and V is TRBV6-2 or TRBV6-3, with a weak D call TRBD2 (6 bases). There are 15 residues in the CDR3. V was trimmed by 2 bases and J by 8 bases, leaving 17 bases between them. Germline V CDR1 and CDR2: MNHEY, SVGEGT. CDR3 DNA sequence: TGTGCCAGCAGTTACGTGGGAGGAGCGGAGGGTACGCAGTATTTT. Its translation: CASSYVGGAEGTQYF.

The rearrangement uses TRBV5-6 and TRBJ1-5, with D possibly matching TRBD1 (6 bases). This CDR3 has 14 residues. Germline assignment: CDR1 SGHDT and CDR2 YYEEEE. Trimming stripped 7 bases from V and 1 base from J, with 12 bases between. CDR3 protein: CASHGQGSNQPQHF. CDR3 in DNA: TGTGCCAGCCATGGGCAGGGGAGCAATCAGCCCCAGCATTTT.

This clone was counted only a few times. The chain joins TRBV6-4 to TRBJ1-5, with 9 bases lining up with TRBD1. Germline V gene sequence: CDR1 MRHNA, CDR2 SNTAGT. The CDR3 runs to 14 residues. V was pared by 5 bases and J by 5 bases, with 4 bases of the junction left unmatched. CDR3 protein: CASSPGQGYQPQHF. CDR3 in DNA: TGTGCCAGCAGTCCGGGACAGGGCTATCAGCCCCAGCATTTT.

This chain connects TRBV5-1 to TRBJ1-2; 8 nucleotides align to TRBD1. V was pared by 4 bases and J by 6 bases, with 8 bases of the junction left unmatched. This CDR3 is built from 14 residues. The germline V gene encodes CDR1 SGHRS and CDR2 YFSETQ. The CDR3 region has the DNA TGCGCCAGCAGCAGCACCGGGACAGGTGATGGCTACACCTTC. It encodes CASSSTGTGDGYTF.